One sample yielded the 18 T cell receptor beta chains listed below, sequenced in a study of cytomegalovirus exposure and HLA in healthy donors. Generated by immunoSEQ multiplex PCR, the TCRdb table keeps only in-frame clones and is missing some. The sample carries over 150,000 clones, approximately 86% recorded once. The specimen was PBMCs. The receptors originated from a woman aged 18-30 years in good health and CMV-seronegative.

The chain carries TRBV19 and TRBJ2-1; D is possibly TRBD2 (5 bases). The CDR3 extends over 12 amino acids. Trimming cost V 4 bases and J 9 bases, with 10 bases left between them. Per the germline V gene, CDR1 is LNHDA and CDR2 is SQIVND (reference sequence). As DNA, the CDR3 is TGTGCCAGTAGTACCCAAGGGAGTGAGCAGTTCTTC. It encodes CASSTQGSEQFF.

This clone showed up just a few times. The V call is TRBV19, the J call TRBJ1-5, with TRBD1 matching 7 bases. Germline V gene sequence: CDR1 LNHDA, CDR2 SQIVND (reference sequence). The CDR3 sequence is 14 residues long. Trimming took 6 bases from V and 9 from J; bases not matched to a gene: 11. The CDR3 coding sequence is TGTGCCAGTAGCCTTGGACAGCCAGGGGGGCCCCAGCATTTT. Its translation: CASSLGQPGGPQHF.

The chain uses TRBV4-3 and TRBJ2-3; 13 bases are a match to TRBD2. CDR1 is LGHNA and CDR2 is YSLEER in the germline V gene. The CDR3 covers 17 residues. V trimming: 1 base; J trimming: 3 bases; junction bases outside the gene matches: 4. Here the CDR3 reads CASSQALLAGGTDTQYF. The CDR3 DNA sequence: TGCGCCAGCAGCCAAGCATTACTAGCGGGGGGGACAGATACGCAGTATTTT.

The chain carries TRBV18 and TRBJ1-1; tentative D call: TRBD1 (6 bases). There are 11 residues in the CDR3. Trimming left V 7 bases short and J 6 bases short, with 9 bases between. Germline CDR1 is KGHSH and CDR2 is LQKENI. CDR3 DNA sequence: TGTGCCAGCTTCCCAGGGGCTGAAGCTTTCTTT. As protein: CASFPGAEAFF.

This clone was seen only once. This chain uses TRBV9 with TRBJ1-4, with D perhaps TRBD1 (5 bases). Germline lookup yields CDR1 SGDLS and CDR2 YYNGEE. Trimming pared 3 bases from V and 0 bases from J, leaving 6 bases between. The CDR3 contains 14 residues. The CDR3 sequence: CASSATATNEKLFF. The CDR3 DNA reads as TGTGCCAGCAGCGCGACAGCAACTAATGAAAAACTGTTTTTT.

The chain couples TRBV10-3 to TRBJ1-3; D call uncertain. V gave up 10 bases and J gave up 0 bases, with 13 bases separating them. Per germline, CDR1 ENHRY and CDR2 SYGVKD. The CDR3 has 14 residues. This CDR3 is CATAPNPSGNTIYF. Here the CDR3 DNA reads TGTGCCACCGCCCCTAATCCCTCTGGAAACACCATATATTTT.

CDR3 coding DNA: TGCGCCAGCAGATCGGACAGGAACACTGAAGCTTTCTTT. This gives the protein CASRSDRNTEAFF. The chain links TRBV5-1 to TRBJ1-1; D might be TRBD1 (6 bases). V lost 5 bases to trimming and J lost 1 base, with 9 bases between them. The CDR3 sequence is 13 residues long. Per germline, CDR1 SGHRS and CDR2 YFSETQ.

The chain uses TRBV5-4 and TRBJ2-3; tentative D call: TRBD2 (6 bases). The V and J ends lost 0 bases and 6 bases respectively, with 17 bases between them. Germline CDR1 is SGHNT and CDR2 is YYREEE (reference sequence). The CDR3 sequence is 16 residues long. The CDR3 coding sequence is TGTGCCAGCAGCTTGGCCGCCCAGCGGGCGACGGATACGCAGTATTTT. Its protein product is CASSLAAQRATDTQYF.

This chain links TRBV7-2 with TRBJ1-1, with D perhaps matching TRBD1 (5 bases). The V end was cut by 2 bases, the J end by 1 base, with 11 bases between. The CDR3 length is 15 residues. From germline, CDR1 is SGHTA and CDR2 FQGNSA. The CDR3 region is CASSLRAGGNTEAFF. The CDR3 coding sequence is TGTGCCAGCAGCTTACGAGCGGGGGGGAACACTGAAGCTTTCTTT.

The chain links TRBV5-4 to TRBJ1-2; 7 bases line up with TRBD1. J was trimmed by 4 bases and V by 4 bases; bases with no gene match: 13. Looked up from germline, CDR1 is SGHNT and CDR2 is YYREEE (reference sequence). The CDR3 has 16 amino acids. The CDR3 region has the DNA TGTGCCAGCAGCACCAGTGACAGGGCCTCGGGCTATGGCTACACCTTC. It is translated as CASSTSDRASGYGYTF. The full variable domain, its missing parts supplied by reference TRBV5-4 and TRBJ1-2, is ETGVTQSPTHLIKTRGQQVTLRCSSQSGHNTVSWYQQALGQGPQFIFQYYREEENGRGNFPPRFSGLQFPNYSSELNVNALELDDSALYLCASSTSDRASGYGYTFGSGTRLTVV.

This clone came up once. V and J are TRBV29-1 and TRBJ1-2; the match to TRBD1 covers 10 bases. The germline V gene has CDR1 SQVTM and CDR2 ANQGSEA. V gave up 3 bases and J gave up 5 bases; unmatched junction bases: 9. The CDR3 has 15 residues. CDR3 nucleotides: TGCAGCGTTGAGCAGAGCGGGACAGGGGTTTATGGCTACACCTTC. Residues: CSVEQSGTGVYGYTF.

The chain employs TRBV27 and TRBJ2-2, with 7 bases aligning to TRBD1. This CDR3 spans 17 amino acids. In germline, CDR1 is MNHEY, CDR2 SMNVEV (reference sequence). V shed 6 bases, J shed 2 bases, and the junction held 12 bases outside the gene matches. The CDR3 region is CASSLLLRTGNTGELFF. The CDR3 coding sequence is TGTGCCAGCAGCCTACTCCTACGGACAGGCAACACCGGGGAGCTGTTTTTT.

This chain links TRBV7-9 with TRBJ1-5, with D unclear. The CDR3 sequence is 12 residues long. The V gene lost 7 bases and the J gene lost 5 bases, with 9 bases spanning the gap. Germline V gene lookup returns CDR1 SEHNR and CDR2 FQNEAQ (reference sequence). The CDR3 nucleotides read TGTGCCAGCAATCGGGAAGATCAGCCCCAGCATTTT. Translated, it gives CASNREDQPQHF.

This clone came up once. This chain uses TRBV7-9 with TRBJ1-2; TRBD1 agrees at 8 bases. Trimming at V came to 5 bases and at J to 4 bases, leaving 12 bases not matched to a gene. CDR1 is SEHNR, CDR2 FQNEAQ, per germline (reference sequence). CDR3 length equals 16 residues. CDR3 protein: CASSHNQGTGLYGYTF. For the CDR3, the DNA is TGTGCCAGCAGCCATAACCAAGGGACAGGCCTCTATGGCTACACCTTC.

The gene calls are TRBV7-2 and TRBJ2-3; TRBD1 agrees at 9 bases. The length of the CDR3 is 16 residues. Germline V gene lookup returns CDR1 SGHTA and CDR2 FQGNSA. Trimming took 1 base from V and 5 from J; bases not matched to a gene: 7. The CDR3 DNA reads TGTGCCAGCAGCTTAGACAACAGGGGGCGCCGAGATACGCAGTATTTT. Translation gives CASSLDNRGRRDTQYF.

V is TRBV19 and J is TRBJ1-1, with D unresolved. The length of the CDR3 is 10 residues. Germline CDR1 LNHDA, CDR2 SQIVND (reference sequence). V shed 7 bases and J shed 6 bases, with 6 bases lying between them. The CDR3 DNA follows: TGTGCCAGTATGGGCCCTGAAGCTTTCTTT. As protein: CASMGPEAFF. Full variable domain (missing parts from reference TRBV19 and TRBJ1-1): DGGITQSPKYLFRKEGQNVTLSCEQNLNHDAMYWYRQDPGQGLRLIYYSQIVNDFQKGDIAEGYSVSREKKESFPLTVTSAQKNPTAFYLCASMGPEAFFGQGTRLTVV.

The CDR3 sequence is CASSLVAGSQETQYF. CDR3 sequence (DNA): TGTGCCAGCAGCTTAGTAGCTGGATCCCAAGAGACCCAGTACTTC. The gene calls are TRBV7-6 and TRBJ2-5; D call uncertain. The CDR3 has 15 amino acids. V lost 1 base and J lost 1, with 10 bases in between. CDR1 and CDR2 (germline): SGHVS, FNYEAQ.

The chain combines TRBV29-1 with TRBJ2-1, with 8 nucleotides matching TRBD2. The CDR3 extends over 13 amino acids. Germline V gene lookup returns CDR1 SQVTM and CDR2 ANQGSEA. After removal of 3 bases from V and 9 bases from J, the junction contained 7 bases not matched to a gene. The CDR3 DNA sequence: TGCAGCGTTGATATGAGACTAGCGACTGAGCAGTTCTTC. This codes for CSVDMRLATEQFF.